This T cell receptor beta chain was profiled in a study of control samples from healthy donors and cancer patients. The table came from immunoSEQ multiplex PCR; TCRdb's copy has only in-frame clones and leaves some out. The data contain about 180,000 clones, 90% of them singletons. V was pared by 0 bases and J by 0 bases, with 7 bases between. The V gene's germline CDR1 is LNHNV and CDR2 YYDKDF (reference sequence). There are 15 residues in the CDR3. The source is a woman aged 45-59 years in good health. Source material: blood. V and J are TRBV15 and TRBJ2-3; D possibly corresponds to TRBD2 (5 bases). In DNA form, the CDR3 reads TGTGCCACCAGCAGAGATGCGGGTAGCACAGATACGCAGTATTTT. Encoded protein: CATSRDAGSTDTQYF.